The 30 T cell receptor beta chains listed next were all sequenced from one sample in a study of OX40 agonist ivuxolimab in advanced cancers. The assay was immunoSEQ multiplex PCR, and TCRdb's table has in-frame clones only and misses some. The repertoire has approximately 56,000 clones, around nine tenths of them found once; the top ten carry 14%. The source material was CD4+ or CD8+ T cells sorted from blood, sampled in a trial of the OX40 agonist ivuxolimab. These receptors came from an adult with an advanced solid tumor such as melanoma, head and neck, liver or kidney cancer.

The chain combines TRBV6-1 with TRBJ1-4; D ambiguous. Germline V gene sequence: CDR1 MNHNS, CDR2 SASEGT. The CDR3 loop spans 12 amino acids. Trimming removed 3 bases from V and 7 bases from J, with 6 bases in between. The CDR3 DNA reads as TGTGCCAGCAGTGATATTCCTGAAAAACTGTTTTTT. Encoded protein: CASSDIPEKLFF.

The CDR3 bases are TGTGCCAGCATCCAGGGGGGGCCGAACACCGGGGAGCTGTTTTTT. Residues: CASIQGGPNTGELFF. J is TRBJ2-2 and V is TRBV7-8; D possibly matches TRBD1 or TRBD2 (7 bases each). V lost 7 bases to trimming and J lost 0 bases, with 12 bases between them. Germline V gene data show CDR1 as SGHVS and CDR2 as FQNEAQ. This CDR3 is built from 15 residues.

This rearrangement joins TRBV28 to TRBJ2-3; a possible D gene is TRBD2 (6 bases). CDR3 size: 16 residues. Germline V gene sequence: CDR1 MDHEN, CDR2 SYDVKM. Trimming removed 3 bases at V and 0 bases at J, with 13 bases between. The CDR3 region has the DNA TGTGCCAGCAGTTTTGTAGCGGCCGTGAGCACAGATACGCAGTATTTT. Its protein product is CASSFVAAVSTDTQYF.

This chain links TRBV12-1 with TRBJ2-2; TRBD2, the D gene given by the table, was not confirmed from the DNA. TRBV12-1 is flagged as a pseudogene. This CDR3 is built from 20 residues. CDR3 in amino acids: CASSFLFLGLAGAPNGELFF. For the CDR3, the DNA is TGTGCCAGCAGCTTTTTATTTCTCGGGCTAGCGGGGGCGCCGAACGGGGAGCTGTTTTTT.

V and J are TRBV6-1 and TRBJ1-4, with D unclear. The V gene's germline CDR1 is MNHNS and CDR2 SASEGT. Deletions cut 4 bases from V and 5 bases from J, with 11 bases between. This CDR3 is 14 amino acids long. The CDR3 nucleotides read TGTGCCAGCAGTGTCTCGTATCAAAATGAAAAACTGTTTTTT. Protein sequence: CASSVSYQNEKLFF.

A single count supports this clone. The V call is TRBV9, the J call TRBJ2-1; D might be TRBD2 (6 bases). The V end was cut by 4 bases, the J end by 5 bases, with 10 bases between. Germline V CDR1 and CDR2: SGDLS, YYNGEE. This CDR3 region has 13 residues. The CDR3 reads CASSPGTHNEQFF. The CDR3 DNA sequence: TGTGCCAGCAGCCCGGGGACTCACAATGAGCAGTTCTTC.

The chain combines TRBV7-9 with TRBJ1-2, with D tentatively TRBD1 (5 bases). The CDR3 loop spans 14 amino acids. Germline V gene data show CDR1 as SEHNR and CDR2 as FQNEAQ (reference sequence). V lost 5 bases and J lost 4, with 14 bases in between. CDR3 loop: CASSPKDNSYGYTF. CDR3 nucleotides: TGTGCCAGCAGCCCCAAGGACAATTCCTATGGCTACACCTTC. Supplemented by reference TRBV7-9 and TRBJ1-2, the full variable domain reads DTGVSQNPRHKITKRGQNVTFRCDPISEHNRLYWYRQTLGQGPEFLTYFQNEAQLEKSRLLSDRFSAERPKGSFSTLEIQRTEQGDSAMYLCASSPKDNSYGYTFGSGTRLTVV.

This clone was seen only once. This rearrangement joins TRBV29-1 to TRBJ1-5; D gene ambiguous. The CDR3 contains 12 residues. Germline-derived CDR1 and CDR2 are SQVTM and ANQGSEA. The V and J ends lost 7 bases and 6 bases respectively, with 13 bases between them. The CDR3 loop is CSATRFGQPQHF. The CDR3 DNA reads TGCAGCGCGACTCGGTTTGGTCAGCCCCAGCATTTT.

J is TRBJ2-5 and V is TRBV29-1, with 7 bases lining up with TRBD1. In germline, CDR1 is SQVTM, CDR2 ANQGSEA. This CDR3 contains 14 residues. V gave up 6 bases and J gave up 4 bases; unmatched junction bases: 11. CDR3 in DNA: TGCAGCGTGGATCCTCAGGGGGTAGCAGAGACCCAGTACTTC. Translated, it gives CSVDPQGVAETQYF.

The CDR3 spells CASSPRSYNEQYF. The CDR3 region has the DNA TGTGCCAGCAGCCCGCGGAGTTACAACGAGCAGTACTTC. This chain uses TRBV7-8 with TRBJ2-7; D not resolved. CDR1 is SGHVS and CDR2 is FQNEAQ in the germline V gene. The CDR3 contains 13 residues. The V gene lost 5 bases and the J gene lost 5 bases, with 13 bases spanning the gap.

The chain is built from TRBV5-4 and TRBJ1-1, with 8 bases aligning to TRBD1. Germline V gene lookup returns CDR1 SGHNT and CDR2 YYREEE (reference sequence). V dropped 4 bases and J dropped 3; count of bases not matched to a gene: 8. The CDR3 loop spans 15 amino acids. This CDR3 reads CASSIRTGQDTEAFF. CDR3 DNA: TGTGCCAGCAGCATCCGGACAGGGCAGGACACTGAAGCTTTCTTT.

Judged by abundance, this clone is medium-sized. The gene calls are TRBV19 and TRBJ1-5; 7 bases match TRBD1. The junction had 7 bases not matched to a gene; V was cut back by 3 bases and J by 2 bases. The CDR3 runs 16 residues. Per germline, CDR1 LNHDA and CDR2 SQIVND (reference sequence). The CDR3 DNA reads TGTGCCAGTAGTATTACACAGGGGAGACGCAATCAGCCCCAGCATTTT. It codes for CASSITQGRRNQPQHF.

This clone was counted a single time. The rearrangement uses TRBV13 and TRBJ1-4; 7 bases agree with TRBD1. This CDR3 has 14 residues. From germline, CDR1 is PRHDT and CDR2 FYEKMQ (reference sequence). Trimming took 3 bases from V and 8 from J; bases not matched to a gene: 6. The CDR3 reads CASSFGQGGEKLFF. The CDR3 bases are TGTGCCAGCAGCTTCGGCCAGGGGGGGGAAAAACTGTTTTTT.

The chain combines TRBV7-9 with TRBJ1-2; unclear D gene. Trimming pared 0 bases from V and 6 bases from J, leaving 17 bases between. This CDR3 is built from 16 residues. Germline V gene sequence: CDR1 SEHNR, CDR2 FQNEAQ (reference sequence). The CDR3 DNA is TGTGCCAGCAGCTTAGCGACCCGGTCCCCTATGGATGGCTACACCTTC. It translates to CASSLATRSPMDGYTF.

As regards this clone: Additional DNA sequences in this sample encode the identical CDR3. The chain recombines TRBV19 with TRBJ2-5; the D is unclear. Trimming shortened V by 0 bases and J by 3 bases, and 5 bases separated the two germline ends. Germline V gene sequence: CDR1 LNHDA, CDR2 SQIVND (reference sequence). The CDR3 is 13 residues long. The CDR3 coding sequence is TGTGCCAGTAGTATAGATGGGGAAGAGACCCAGTACTTC. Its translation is CASSIDGEETQYF.

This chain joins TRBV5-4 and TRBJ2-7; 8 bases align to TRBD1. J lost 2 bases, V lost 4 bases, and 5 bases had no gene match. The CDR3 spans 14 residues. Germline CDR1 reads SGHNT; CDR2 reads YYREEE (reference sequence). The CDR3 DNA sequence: TGTGCCAGCAGCCCAGGGACAGGAGCCTACGAGCAGTACTTC. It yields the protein CASSPGTGAYEQYF.

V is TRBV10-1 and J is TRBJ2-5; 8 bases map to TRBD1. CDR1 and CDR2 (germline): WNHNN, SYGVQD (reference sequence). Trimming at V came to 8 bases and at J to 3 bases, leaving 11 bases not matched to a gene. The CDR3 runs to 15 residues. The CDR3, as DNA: TGCGCCAGCGCAAGACCCCAGGGGGCAAAAGAGACCCAGTACTTC. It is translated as CASARPQGAKETQYF.

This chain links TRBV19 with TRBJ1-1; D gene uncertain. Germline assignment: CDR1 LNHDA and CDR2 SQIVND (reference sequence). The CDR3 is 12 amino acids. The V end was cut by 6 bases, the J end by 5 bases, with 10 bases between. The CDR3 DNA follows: TGTGCCAGTAGCTTTGGACCTACTGAAGCTTTCTTT. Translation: CASSFGPTEAFF. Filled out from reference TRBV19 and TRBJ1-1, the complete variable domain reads DGGITQSPKYLFRKEGQNVTLSCEQNLNHDAMYWYRQDPGQGLRLIYYSQIVNDFQKGDIAEGYSVSREKKESFPLTVTSAQKNPTAFYLCASSFGPTEAFFGQGTRLTVV.

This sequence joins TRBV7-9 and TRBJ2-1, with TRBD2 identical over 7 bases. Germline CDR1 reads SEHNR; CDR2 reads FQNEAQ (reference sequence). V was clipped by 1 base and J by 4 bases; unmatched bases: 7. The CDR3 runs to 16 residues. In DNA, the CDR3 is TGTGCCAGCAGCTTAGACGGCGGGGGAGCATACAATGAGCAGTTCTTC. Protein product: CASSLDGGGAYNEQFF.

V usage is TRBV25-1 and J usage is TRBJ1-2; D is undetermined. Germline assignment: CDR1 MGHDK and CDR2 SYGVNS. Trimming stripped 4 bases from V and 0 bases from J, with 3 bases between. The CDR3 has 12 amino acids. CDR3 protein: CASSGANYGYTF. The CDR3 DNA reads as TGTGCCAGCAGTGGAGCTAACTATGGCTACACCTTC.

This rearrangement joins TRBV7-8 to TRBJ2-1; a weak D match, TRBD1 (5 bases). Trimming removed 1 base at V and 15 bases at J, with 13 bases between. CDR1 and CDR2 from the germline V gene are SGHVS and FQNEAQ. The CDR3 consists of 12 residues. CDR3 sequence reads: CASSLGGPVLFF. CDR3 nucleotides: TGTGCCAGCAGCTTAGGGGGCCCAGTCTTGTTCTTC.

CDR3: CASSLGSEGFLYGYTF. The CDR3 DNA reads as TGTGCCAGCAGCTTAGGGTCAGAGGGGTTCCTCTATGGCTACACCTTC. The V gene is TRBV7-8, the J gene TRBJ1-2; D is perhaps TRBD1 (5 bases). Germline CDR1 reads SGHVS; CDR2 reads FQNEAQ. V was clipped by 1 base and J by 4 bases, with 16 bases between them. This CDR3 has 16 residues.

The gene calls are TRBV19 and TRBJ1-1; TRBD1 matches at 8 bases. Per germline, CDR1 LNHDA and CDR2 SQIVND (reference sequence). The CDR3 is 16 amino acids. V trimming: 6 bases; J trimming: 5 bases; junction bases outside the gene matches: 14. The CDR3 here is CASSMAFYRGGTEAFF. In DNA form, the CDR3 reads TGTGCCAGTAGCATGGCCTTCTACAGGGGGGGTACTGAAGCTTTCTTT.

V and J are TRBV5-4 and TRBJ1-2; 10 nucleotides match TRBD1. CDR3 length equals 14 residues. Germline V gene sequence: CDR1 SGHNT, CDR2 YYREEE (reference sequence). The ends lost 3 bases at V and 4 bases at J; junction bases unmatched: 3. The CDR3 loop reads CASSSDRGTYGYTF. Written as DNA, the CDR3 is TGTGCCAGCAGCTCGGACAGGGGGACCTATGGCTACACCTTC.

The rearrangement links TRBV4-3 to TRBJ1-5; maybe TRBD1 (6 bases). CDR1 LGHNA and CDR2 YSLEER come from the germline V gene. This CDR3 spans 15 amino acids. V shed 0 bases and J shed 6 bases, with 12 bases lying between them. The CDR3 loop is CASSQDLGATQPQHF. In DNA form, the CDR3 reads TGCGCCAGCAGCCAAGATTTGGGGGCAACTCAGCCCCAGCATTTT.

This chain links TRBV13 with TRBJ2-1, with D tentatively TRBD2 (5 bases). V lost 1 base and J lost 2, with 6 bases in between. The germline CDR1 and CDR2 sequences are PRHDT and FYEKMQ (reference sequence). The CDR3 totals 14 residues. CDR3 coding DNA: TGTGCCAGCAGCTTAGAGGGAGCCTACAATGAGCAGTTCTTC. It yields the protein CASSLEGAYNEQFF.

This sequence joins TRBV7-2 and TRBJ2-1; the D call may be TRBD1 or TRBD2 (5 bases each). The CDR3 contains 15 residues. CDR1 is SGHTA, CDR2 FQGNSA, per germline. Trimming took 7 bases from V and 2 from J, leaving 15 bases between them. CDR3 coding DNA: TGTGCCAGCACCTGGGGGACGGAGCCCTACAATGAGCAGTTCTTC. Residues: CASTWGTEPYNEQFF.

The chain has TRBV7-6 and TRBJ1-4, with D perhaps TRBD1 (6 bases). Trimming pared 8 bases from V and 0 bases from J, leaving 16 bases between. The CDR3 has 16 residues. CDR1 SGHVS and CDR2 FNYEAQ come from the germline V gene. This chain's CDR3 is CASHQGYGATNEKLFF. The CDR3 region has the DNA TGTGCCAGCCATCAGGGGTATGGGGCAACTAATGAAAAACTGTTTTTT.

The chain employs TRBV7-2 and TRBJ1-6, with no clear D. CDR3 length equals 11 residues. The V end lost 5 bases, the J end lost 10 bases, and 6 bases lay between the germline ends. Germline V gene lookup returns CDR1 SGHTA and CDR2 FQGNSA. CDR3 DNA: TGTGCCAGCAGCCAATGGTCACCCCTCCACTTT. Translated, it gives CASSQWSPLHF.

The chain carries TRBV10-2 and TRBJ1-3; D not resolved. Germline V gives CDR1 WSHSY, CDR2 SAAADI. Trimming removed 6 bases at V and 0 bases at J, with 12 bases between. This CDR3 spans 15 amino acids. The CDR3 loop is CASRTALSSGNTIYF. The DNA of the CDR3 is TGCGCCAGCAGAACAGCGCTCAGCTCTGGAAACACCATATATTTT.